This T cell receptor beta chain was sequenced during a study of T cells in Graves' hyperthyroidism and ophthalmopathy. Whole-study context: Blood was drawn when the patient was first diagnosed and still untreated.

Study conclusions and caveats: Most thyroid clonotypes expanded above 0.001 appeared in blood too.

Absent ophthalmopathy progression within 18 months defined stable Graves' hyperthyroidism. Researchers barred patients who had uncontrolled infection, other autoimmune disease, pregnancy or lactation. This CDR3 is 15 amino acids long. In germline, CDR1 is LGHDT, CDR2 YNNKEL (reference sequence). Trimming pared 0 bases from V and 4 bases from J, leaving 9 bases between. This clonotype has ten or more counts. The antigen remains unidentified. From RNA transcripts, TCR beta CDR3 regions were amplified. HTBI primers were employed in a first-round RT-PCR of the TCR CDR3. TCRdb itself ran the multiplex PCR reads through MiXCR, one entry per CDR3 protein. Of 450,000 to 600,000 distinct CDR3 sequences listed, about 14% are singletons.

This sequence joins TRBV3-1 and TRBJ2-2; a possible D gene is TRBD1 (5 bases). The TCR was taken from a woman aged 40 to 50 with Graves' hyperthyroidism. Sample: blood. The CDR3 region has the DNA TGTGCCAGCAGCCAAGACAGGGTCGGCACCGGGGAGCTGTTTTTT. Amino acids: CASSQDRVGTGELFF.